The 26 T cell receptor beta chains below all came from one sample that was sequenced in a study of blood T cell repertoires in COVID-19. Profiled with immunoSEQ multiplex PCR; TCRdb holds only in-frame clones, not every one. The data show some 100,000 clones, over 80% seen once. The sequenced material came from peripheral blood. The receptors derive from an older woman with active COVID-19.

CDR3 DNA: TGTGCCAGCAGCCAGAACTTAAATTCACCCCTCCACTTT. Its translation: CASSQNLNSPLHF. The genes are TRBV3-1 (or the pseudogene TRBV3-2) and TRBJ1-6; D is undetermined. V was pared by 3 bases and J by 7 bases, with 7 bases between. This CDR3 is 13 amino acids long. Germline-derived CDR1 and CDR2 are LGHDT and YNNKEL (reference sequence).

The CDR3 DNA follows: TGCGCCAGCAGCCCTACCGCGGGGAGCAATCAGCCCCAGCATTTT. Residues: CASSPTAGSNQPQHF. The chain is built from TRBV10-2 and TRBJ1-5; D uncertain. Germline lookup yields CDR1 WSHSY and CDR2 SAAADI. The CDR3 spans 15 residues. V was clipped by 6 bases and J by 1 base, with 13 bases between them.

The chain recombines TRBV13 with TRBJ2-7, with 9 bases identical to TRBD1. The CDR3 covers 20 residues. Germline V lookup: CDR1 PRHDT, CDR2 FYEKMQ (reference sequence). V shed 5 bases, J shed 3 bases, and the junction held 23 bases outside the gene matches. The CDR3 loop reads CASSPPHRDREPQGGYEQYF. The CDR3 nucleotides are TGTGCCAGCAGCCCGCCCCACCGGGACAGGGAGCCCCAAGGAGGCTACGAGCAGTACTTC.

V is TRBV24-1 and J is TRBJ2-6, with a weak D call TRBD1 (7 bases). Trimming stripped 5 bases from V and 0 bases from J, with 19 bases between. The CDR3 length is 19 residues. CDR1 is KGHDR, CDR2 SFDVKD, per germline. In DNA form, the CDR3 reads TGTGCCACCAGTGCCCCTTTGGGCAGGGGGGACTCTGGGGCCAACGTCCTGACTTTC. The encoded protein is CATSAPLGRGDSGANVLTF.

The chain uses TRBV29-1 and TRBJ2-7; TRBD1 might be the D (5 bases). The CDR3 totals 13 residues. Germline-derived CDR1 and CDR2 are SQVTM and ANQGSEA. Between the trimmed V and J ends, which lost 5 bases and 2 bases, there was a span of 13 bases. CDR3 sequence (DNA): TGCAGCGTTTCCCAGGGTGGCCCCTACGAGCAGTACTTC. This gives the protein CSVSQGGPYEQYF.

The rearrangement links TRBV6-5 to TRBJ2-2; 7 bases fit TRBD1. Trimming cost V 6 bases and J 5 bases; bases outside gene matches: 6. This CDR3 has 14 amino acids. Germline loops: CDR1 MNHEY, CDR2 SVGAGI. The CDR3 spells CASRMTGMTGELFF. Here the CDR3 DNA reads TGTGCCAGCAGAATGACAGGGATGACCGGGGAGCTGTTTTTT.

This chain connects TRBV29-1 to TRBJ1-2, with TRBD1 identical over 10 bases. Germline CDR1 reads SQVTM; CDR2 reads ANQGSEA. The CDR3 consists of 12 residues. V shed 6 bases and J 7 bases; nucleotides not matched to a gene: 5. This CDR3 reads CSVRTGGLGYTF. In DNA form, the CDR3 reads TGCAGCGTGCGGACAGGGGGTCTTGGCTACACCTTC.

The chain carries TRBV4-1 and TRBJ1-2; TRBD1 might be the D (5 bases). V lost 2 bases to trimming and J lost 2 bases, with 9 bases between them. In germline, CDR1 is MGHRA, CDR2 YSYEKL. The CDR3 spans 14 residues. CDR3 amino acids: CASSQQGSNYGYTF. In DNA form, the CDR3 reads TGCGCCAGCAGCCAACAGGGATCGAACTATGGCTACACCTTC.

CDR3 DNA sequence: TGCGCCAGCAGCAAAGGGAGTTCACCCCTCCACTTT. Encoded protein: CASSKGSSPLHF. The chain combines TRBV10-2 with TRBJ1-6; D gene uncertain. CDR3 length: 12 residues. Germline V gene lookup returns CDR1 WSHSY and CDR2 SAAADI. Trimming stripped 6 bases from V and 9 bases from J, with 9 bases between.

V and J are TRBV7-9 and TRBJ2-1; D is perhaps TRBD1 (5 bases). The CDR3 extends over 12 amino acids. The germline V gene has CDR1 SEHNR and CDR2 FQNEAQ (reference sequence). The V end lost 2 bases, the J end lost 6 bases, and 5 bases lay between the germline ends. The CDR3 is CASSLRGNEQFF. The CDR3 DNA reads TGTGCCAGCAGCTTAAGGGGCAATGAGCAGTTCTTC.

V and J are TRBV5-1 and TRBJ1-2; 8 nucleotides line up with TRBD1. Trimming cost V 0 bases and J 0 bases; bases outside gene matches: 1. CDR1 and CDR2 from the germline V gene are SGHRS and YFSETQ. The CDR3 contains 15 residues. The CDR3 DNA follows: TGCGCCAGCAGCTTGGCGGGACAGGCTAACTATGGCTACACCTTC. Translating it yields CASSLAGQANYGYTF.

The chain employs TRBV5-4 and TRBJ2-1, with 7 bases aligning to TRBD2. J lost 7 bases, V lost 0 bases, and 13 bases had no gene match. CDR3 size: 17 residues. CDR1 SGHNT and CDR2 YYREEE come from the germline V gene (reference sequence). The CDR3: CASSLAVGLRLPNEQFF. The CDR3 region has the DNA TGTGCCAGCAGCTTGGCCGTGGGACTAAGACTGCCGAATGAGCAGTTCTTC.

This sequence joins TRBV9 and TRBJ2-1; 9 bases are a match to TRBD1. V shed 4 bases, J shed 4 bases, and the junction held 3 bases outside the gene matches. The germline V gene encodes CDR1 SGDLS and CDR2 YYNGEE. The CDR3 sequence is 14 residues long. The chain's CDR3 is CASSPGTGYNEQFF. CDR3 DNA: TGTGCCAGCAGCCCCGGGACAGGGTACAATGAGCAGTTCTTC.

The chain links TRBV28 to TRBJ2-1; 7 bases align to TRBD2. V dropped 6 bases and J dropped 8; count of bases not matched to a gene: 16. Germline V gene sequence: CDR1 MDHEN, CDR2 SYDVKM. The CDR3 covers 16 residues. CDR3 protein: CASSPSPGLAADEQFF. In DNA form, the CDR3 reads TGTGCCAGCAGCCCCTCCCCGGGGCTAGCGGCGGATGAGCAGTTCTTC. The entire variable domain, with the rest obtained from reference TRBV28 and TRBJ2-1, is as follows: DVKVTQSSRYLVKRTGEKVFLECVQDMDHENMFWYRQDPGLGLRLIYFSYDVKMKEKGDIPEGYSVSREKKERFSLILESASTNQTSMYLCASSPSPGLAADEQFFGPGTRLTVL.

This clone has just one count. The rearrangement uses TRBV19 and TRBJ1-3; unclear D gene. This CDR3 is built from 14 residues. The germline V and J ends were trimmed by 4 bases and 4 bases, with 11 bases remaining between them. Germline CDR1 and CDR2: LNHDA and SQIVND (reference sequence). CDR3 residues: CASSTVGVGNTIYF. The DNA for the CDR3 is TGTGCCAGTAGTACCGTCGGGGTCGGAAACACCATATATTTT.

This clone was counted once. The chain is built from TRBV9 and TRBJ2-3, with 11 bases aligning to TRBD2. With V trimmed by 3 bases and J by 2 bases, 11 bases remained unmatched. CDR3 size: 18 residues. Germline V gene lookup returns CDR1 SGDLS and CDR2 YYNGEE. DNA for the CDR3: TGTGCCAGCAGCGCTTACCTTAGCGGGGGGGCCGTCACAGATACGCAGTATTTT. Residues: CASSAYLSGGAVTDTQYF.

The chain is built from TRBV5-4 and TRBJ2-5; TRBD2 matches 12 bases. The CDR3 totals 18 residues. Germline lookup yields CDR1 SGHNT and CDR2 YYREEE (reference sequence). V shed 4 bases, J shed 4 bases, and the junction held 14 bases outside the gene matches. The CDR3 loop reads CASSLTPGTSGSPETQYF. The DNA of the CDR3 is TGTGCCAGCAGCCTGACACCCGGGACTAGCGGGTCTCCAGAGACCCAGTACTTC. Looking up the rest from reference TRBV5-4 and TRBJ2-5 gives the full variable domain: ETGVTQSPTHLIKTRGQQVTLRCSSQSGHNTVSWYQQALGQGPQFIFQYYREEENGRGNFPPRFSGLQFPNYSSELNVNALELDDSALYLCASSLTPGTSGSPETQYFGPGTRLLVL.

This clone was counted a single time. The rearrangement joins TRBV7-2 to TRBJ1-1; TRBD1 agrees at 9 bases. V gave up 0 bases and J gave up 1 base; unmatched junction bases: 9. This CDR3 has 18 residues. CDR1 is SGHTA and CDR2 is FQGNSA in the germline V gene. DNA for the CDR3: TGTGCCAGCAGCTTAGCGCCTCTGGGGACAGGGTGGAACACTGAAGCTTTCTTT. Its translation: CASSLAPLGTGWNTEAFF.

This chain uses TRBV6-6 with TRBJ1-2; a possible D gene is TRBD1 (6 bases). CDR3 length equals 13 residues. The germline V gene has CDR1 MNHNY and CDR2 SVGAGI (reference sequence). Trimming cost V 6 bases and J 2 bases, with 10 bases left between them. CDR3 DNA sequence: TGTGCCAGCAGCCAGGACAGAAACTATGGCTACACCTTC. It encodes CASSQDRNYGYTF.

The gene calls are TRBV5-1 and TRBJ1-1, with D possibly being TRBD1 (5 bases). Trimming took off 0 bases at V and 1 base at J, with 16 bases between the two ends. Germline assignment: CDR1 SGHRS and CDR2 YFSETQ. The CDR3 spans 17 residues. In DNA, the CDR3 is TGCGCCAGCAGCTTGGCTCTAAGCGGGGCTACGAACACTGAAGCTTTCTTT. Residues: CASSLALSGATNTEAFF.

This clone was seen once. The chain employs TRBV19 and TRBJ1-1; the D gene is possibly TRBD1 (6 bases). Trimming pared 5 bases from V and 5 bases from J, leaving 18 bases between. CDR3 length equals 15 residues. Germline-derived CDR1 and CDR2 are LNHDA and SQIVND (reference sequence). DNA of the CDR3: TGTGCCAGTAGTGACGGGACAACCAGCCGAACTGAAGCTTTCTTT. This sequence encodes CASSDGTTSRTEAFF. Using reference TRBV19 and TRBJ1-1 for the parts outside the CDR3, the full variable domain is DGGITQSPKYLFRKEGQNVTLSCEQNLNHDAMYWYRQDPGQGLRLIYYSQIVNDFQKGDIAEGYSVSREKKESFPLTVTSAQKNPTAFYLCASSDGTTSRTEAFFGQGTRLTVV.

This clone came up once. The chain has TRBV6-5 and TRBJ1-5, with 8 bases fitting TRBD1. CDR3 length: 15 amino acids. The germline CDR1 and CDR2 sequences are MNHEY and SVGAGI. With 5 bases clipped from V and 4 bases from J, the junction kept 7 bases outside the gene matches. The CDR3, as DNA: TGTGCCAGCAGTCCTCAGGGGGCTGGAAATCAGCCCCAGCATTTT. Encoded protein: CASSPQGAGNQPQHF.

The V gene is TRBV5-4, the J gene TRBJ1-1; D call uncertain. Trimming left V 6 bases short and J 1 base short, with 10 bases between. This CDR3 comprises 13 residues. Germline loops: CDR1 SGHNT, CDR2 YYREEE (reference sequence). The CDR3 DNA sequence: TGTGCCAGCAAACTGACTCGGAACACTGAAGCTTTCTTT. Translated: CASKLTRNTEAFF. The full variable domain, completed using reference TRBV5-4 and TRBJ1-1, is ETGVTQSPTHLIKTRGQQVTLRCSSQSGHNTVSWYQQALGQGPQFIFQYYREEENGRGNFPPRFSGLQFPNYSSELNVNALELDDSALYLCASKLTRNTEAFFGQGTRLTVV.

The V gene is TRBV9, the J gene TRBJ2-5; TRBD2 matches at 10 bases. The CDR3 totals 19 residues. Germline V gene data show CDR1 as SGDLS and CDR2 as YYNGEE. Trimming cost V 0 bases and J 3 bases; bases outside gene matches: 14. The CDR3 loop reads CASSVDYSETSGRKETQYF. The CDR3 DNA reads TGTGCCAGCAGCGTAGATTATAGTGAGACTAGCGGGCGGAAAGAGACCCAGTACTTC.

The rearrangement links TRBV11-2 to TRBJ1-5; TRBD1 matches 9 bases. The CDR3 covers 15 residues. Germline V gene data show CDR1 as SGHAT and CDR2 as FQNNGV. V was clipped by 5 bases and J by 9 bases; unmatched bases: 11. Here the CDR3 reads CASSLVGQGRAPQHF. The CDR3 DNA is TGTGCCAGCAGCCTGGTGGGACAGGGTAGGGCGCCCCAGCATTTT.

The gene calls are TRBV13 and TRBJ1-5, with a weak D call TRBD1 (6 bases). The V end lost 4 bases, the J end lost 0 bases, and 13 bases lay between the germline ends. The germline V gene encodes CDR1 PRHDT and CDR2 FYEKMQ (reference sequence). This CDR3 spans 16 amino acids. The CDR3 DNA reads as TGTGCCAGCAGCTCGAGACAGGAGGATAGCAATCAGCCCCAGCATTTT. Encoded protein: CASSSRQEDSNQPQHF.